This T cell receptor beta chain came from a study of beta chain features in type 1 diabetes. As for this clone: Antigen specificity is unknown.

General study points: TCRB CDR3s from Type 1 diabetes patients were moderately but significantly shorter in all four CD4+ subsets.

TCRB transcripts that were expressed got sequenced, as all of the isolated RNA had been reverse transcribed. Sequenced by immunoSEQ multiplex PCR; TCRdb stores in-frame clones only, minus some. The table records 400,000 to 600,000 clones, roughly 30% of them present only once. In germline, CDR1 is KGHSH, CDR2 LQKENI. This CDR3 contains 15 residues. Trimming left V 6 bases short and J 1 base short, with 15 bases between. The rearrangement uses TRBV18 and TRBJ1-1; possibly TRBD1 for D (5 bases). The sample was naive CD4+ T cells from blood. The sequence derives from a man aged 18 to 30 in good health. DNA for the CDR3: TGTGCCAGCTCCGCCATTGGGACGGCGAACACTGAAGCTTTCTTT. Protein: CASSAIGTANTEAFF.